What follows are 22 T cell receptor beta chains derived from one specimen sequenced in a study of blood T cell repertoires in COVID-19. TCRdb's table, derived via immunoSEQ multiplex PCR, lists solely in-frame clones and lacks some. The table includes roughly 700,000 clones, around 89% detected once. The specimen sequenced was peripheral blood. The source of these receptors is a woman aged 18-35 years with acute or convalescent COVID-19.

The CDR3: CASSTTGTANEKLFF. The CDR3 bases are TGTGCCAGTAGCACAACCGGGACAGCTAATGAAAAACTGTTTTTT. The chain couples TRBV19 to TRBJ1-4; 7 bases are a match to TRBD1. Germline V gives CDR1 LNHDA, CDR2 SQIVND (reference sequence). The CDR3 runs 15 residues. The junction had 7 bases not matched to a gene; V was cut back by 6 bases and J by 3 bases. The variable domain in full, with the rest retrieved from reference TRBV19 and TRBJ1-4, is DGGITQSPKYLFRKEGQNVTLSCEQNLNHDAMYWYRQDPGQGLRLIYYSQIVNDFQKGDIAEGYSVSREKKESFPLTVTSAQKNPTAFYLCASSTTGTANEKLFFGSGTQLSVL.

The genes are TRBV27 and TRBJ2-1; 8 bases match TRBD2. CDR3 length: 16 residues. With 5 bases clipped from V and 9 bases from J, the junction kept 15 bases outside the gene matches. In germline, CDR1 is MNHEY, CDR2 SMNVEV (reference sequence). The DNA of the CDR3 is TGTGCCAGCAGTCCCCAGTGGGGAGCGGGGGTGGTTGAGCAGTTCTTC. This encodes CASSPQWGAGVVEQFF.

This chain joins TRBV9 and TRBJ1-6, with 7 bases fitting TRBD1. J lost 0 bases, V lost 3 bases, and 3 bases had no gene match. CDR3 length equals 16 residues. Germline CDR1 reads SGDLS; CDR2 reads YYNGEE. CDR3 region: CASSATGYSYNSPLHF. The CDR3 DNA reads TGTGCCAGCAGCGCGACAGGGTACTCCTATAATTCACCCCTCCACTTT.

The rearrangement links TRBV12-3 or TRBV12-4 to TRBJ1-6; D is possibly TRBD1 (5 bases). Trimming took off 6 bases at V and 17 bases at J, with 14 bases between the two ends. This CDR3 has 11 residues. The CDR3 region has the DNA TGTGCCAGCAGCCCAGGGATTAAGGTCCACTTT. This translates into CASSPGIKVHF.

V and J are TRBV21-1 and TRBJ2-2; the table's TRBD1 call for D was not verified on the DNA. TRBV21-1 is marked as a pseudogene. CDR3 length: 15 amino acids. The CDR3 DNA follows: TGTGCCAGCAGCAAACAGGGGAAAATCGCCGGGGAGCTGTTTTTT. Protein sequence: CASSKQGKIAGELFF.

The J gene is TRBJ2-7, the V gene TRBV25-1; TRBD2 might be the D (5 bases). This CDR3 is built from 14 residues. V was pared by 7 bases and J by 2 bases, with 15 bases between. Germline-derived CDR1 and CDR2 are MGHDK and SYGVNS. The DNA of the CDR3 is TGTGCCAGCATGAGGGCAGGAGTTACCTACGAGCAGTACTTC. It specifies CASMRAGVTYEQYF.

This clone was recorded once. Different DNA sequences within this sample yield the same CDR3. V and J are TRBV7-2 and TRBJ1-1; D remains unclear. From germline, CDR1 is SGHTA and CDR2 FQGNSA. V lost 2 bases and J lost 5, with 9 bases in between. The CDR3 has 13 residues. CDR3 DNA sequence: TGTGCCAGCAGCTTAAGAGGGATAACTGAAGCTTTCTTT. Translated: CASSLRGITEAFF. The whole variable domain, filled in from reference TRBV7-2 and TRBJ1-1, reads GAGVSQSPSNKVTEKGKDVELRCDPISGHTALYWYRQSLGQGLEFLIYFQGNSAPDKSGLPSDRFSAERTGGSVSTLTIQRTQQEDSAVYLCASSLRGITEAFFGQGTRLTVV.

V and J are TRBV19 and TRBJ2-1, with 9 bases matching TRBD1. Trimming took 5 bases from V and 9 from J; bases not matched to a gene: 8. The CDR3 has 14 amino acids. The germline CDR1 and CDR2 sequences are LNHDA and SQIVND (reference sequence). The CDR3 bases are TGTGCCAGTAGTGCCGGGACAGGGTTGGGTGAGCAGTTCTTC. It translates to CASSAGTGLGEQFF.

The chain combines TRBV5-1 with TRBJ1-5, with 8 bases that match TRBD1. Germline V lookup: CDR1 SGHRS, CDR2 YFSETQ. The CDR3 runs 16 residues. The trim removed 0 bases at V and 5 bases at J, leaving 7 bases unmatched. CDR3 sequence (DNA): TGCGCCAGCAGCTTGGGGCCGACAGGGGACTATCAGCCCCAGCATTTT. The encoded protein is CASSLGPTGDYQPQHF.

The chain has TRBV25-1 and TRBJ1-2; TRBD1 matches at 8 bases. Germline values: CDR1 MGHDK, CDR2 SYGVNS. Germline trimming cut 8 bases from V and 4 bases from J; bases unmatched to any gene: 9. The CDR3 is 14 amino acids. The CDR3 DNA sequence: TGTGCCAGCGACGGACAGGGACCCTCCTATGGCTACACCTTC. Protein product: CASDGQGPSYGYTF.

In this sample, this clone turned up a few times. The chain links TRBV5-5 to TRBJ1-1; possible D gene TRBD1, 6 bases. Germline CDR1 SGHKS, CDR2 YYEKEE (reference sequence). The V and J ends lost 1 base and 5 bases respectively, with 18 bases between them. CDR3 length: 16 residues. This CDR3 is CASSLSTDPRGTEAFF. CDR3 DNA sequence: TGTGCCAGCAGCTTGTCGACAGACCCTAGGGGGACTGAAGCTTTCTTT.

CDR3 sequence: CAWSVRDRIYEQYF. CDR3 nucleotide sequence: TGTGCCTGGAGTGTACGGGACAGGATCTACGAGCAGTACTTC. The V call is TRBV30, the J call TRBJ2-7, with TRBD1 identical over 8 bases. Germline values: CDR1 GTSNPN, CDR2 SVGIG (reference sequence). The CDR3 has 14 residues. The J segment lost 3 bases and the V segment lost 0 bases, leaving 4 bases of the junction unmatched.

The CDR3 DNA sequence: TGTGCCAGCAGTTGGGGGACACCCTACAATGAGCAGTTCTTC. It yields the protein CASSWGTPYNEQFF. This sequence joins TRBV27 and TRBJ2-1; D perhaps matches TRBD1 (6 bases). The CDR3 sequence is 14 residues long. V lost 4 bases and J lost 2, with 9 bases in between. Germline V gives CDR1 MNHEY, CDR2 SMNVEV (reference sequence).

The chain employs TRBV4-2 and TRBJ1-1; TRBD1 might be the D (5 bases). V lost 1 base to trimming and J lost 1 base, with 7 bases between them. There are 14 residues in the CDR3. Germline lookup yields CDR1 LGHNA and CDR2 YNFKEQ. CDR3 amino acids: CASSQGQRNTEAFF. The CDR3 region has the DNA TGTGCCAGCAGCCAAGGACAGCGGAACACTGAAGCTTTCTTT.

The J gene is TRBJ1-3, the V gene TRBV3-1 (or the pseudogene TRBV3-2); D unclear. Germline assignment: CDR1 LGHDT and CDR2 YNNKEL (reference sequence). Trimming removed 1 base at V and 2 bases at J, with 12 bases between. The CDR3 runs to 16 residues. The CDR3 sequence is CASSQGGGSTGNTIYF. CDR3 nucleotides: TGTGCCAGCAGCCAAGGGGGAGGGAGCACTGGAAACACCATATATTTT.

The rearrangement links TRBV2 to TRBJ2-3, with 8 bases matching TRBD2. Germline V CDR1 and CDR2: SNHLY, FYNNEI. With V trimmed by 5 bases and J by 0 bases, 10 bases remained unmatched. The CDR3 totals 17 residues. CDR3 amino acids: CASSLKRGSTSTDTQYF. Here the CDR3 DNA reads TGTGCCAGCAGTCTCAAGCGGGGGTCGACTAGCACAGATACGCAGTATTTT.

This chain uses TRBV9 with TRBJ2-7; TRBD1 might be the D (7 bases). V was shortened by 4 bases and J by 1 base, with 15 bases between the two germline ends. CDR1 and CDR2 (germline): SGDLS, YYNGEE. The CDR3 extends over 15 amino acids. The CDR3 loop is CASSPAGQPSYEQYF. CDR3 DNA: TGTGCCAGCAGCCCGGCGGGACAGCCGTCCTACGAGCAGTACTTC.

J is TRBJ1-2 and V is TRBV19; 10 nucleotides align to TRBD1. Germline values: CDR1 LNHDA, CDR2 SQIVND (reference sequence). The V gene end was trimmed by 7 bases and the J gene end by 4 bases; junction bases not matched to a gene: 9. This CDR3 is 15 amino acids long. CDR3 DNA: TGTGCCAGTATTAGGGAGGGACAGGGGACCTATGGCTACACCTTC. This codes for CASIREGQGTYGYTF.

The chain links TRBV7-2 to TRBJ1-3, with 8 nucleotides matching TRBD1. CDR3 size: 15 residues. Looked up from germline, CDR1 is SGHTA and CDR2 is FQGNSA. The ends lost 5 bases at V and 2 bases at J; junction bases unmatched: 5. CDR3 sequence (DNA): TGTGCCAGCAGCGTCAGGGGGCAGGCTGGAAACACCATATATTTT. Translation gives CASSVRGQAGNTIYF.

This chain uses TRBV4-1 with TRBJ1-4; D not resolved. The CDR3 covers 14 residues. Deletions cut 1 base from V and 7 bases from J, with 10 bases between. CDR1 and CDR2 from the germline V gene are MGHRA and YSYEKL. This CDR3 reads CASSQVQTGEKLFF. The CDR3 DNA sequence: TGCGCCAGCAGCCAAGTACAGACCGGTGAAAAACTGTTTTTT.

This sequence joins TRBV3-1 (or the pseudogene TRBV3-2) and TRBJ2-1; no clear D gene. Germline V gene data show CDR1 as LGHDT and CDR2 as YNNKEL (reference sequence). The V end lost 1 base, the J end lost 12 bases, and 10 bases lay between the germline ends. The CDR3 is 12 residues long. The CDR3 loop reads CASSQAGTGQFF. The CDR3 nucleotides read TGTGCCAGCAGCCAAGCAGGAACTGGGCAGTTCTTC.

This sequence joins TRBV12-3 or TRBV12-4 and TRBJ2-2; a weak D match, TRBD1 (5 bases). CDR3 length: 13 residues. Trimming pared 6 bases from V and 5 bases from J, leaving 10 bases between. CDR3 in amino acids: CASRRRGTGELFF. CDR3 coding DNA: TGTGCCAGCAGACGAAGGGGTACCGGGGAGCTGTTTTTT.